The present TCR beta chain was sequenced within a study of shared clonotypes between healthy human individuals. Generated by immunoSEQ multiplex PCR, the TCRdb table keeps only in-frame clones and is missing some. Of 850,000 to 1,200,000 clones in the sample, roughly 80% are singletons; the top ten hold 1.4% to 1.5%. Healthy and HIV-negative, the adult donors had no recent acute infections or vaccinations. Sequencing was done on a sample of memory CD4+ T cells sorted from blood. Regarding subset: CD45RA-negative fraction. The source is a man aged 18 to 30 in good health.

The DNA for the CDR3 is TGTGCCAGCAGCTTGGTAACGTTCAATGAGCAGTTCTTC. It yields the protein CASSLVTFNEQFF. V and J are TRBV5-6 and TRBJ2-1, with unresolved D. V was cut by 0 bases and J by 6 bases, with 7 bases left in between. The length of the CDR3 is 13 residues. In germline, CDR1 is SGHDT, CDR2 YYEEEE.